These 26 T cell receptor beta chains were all obtained from the same sample, sequenced in a study of T cell clones after liver transplantation. The data were produced by immunoSEQ multiplex PCR, yet TCRdb's version contains in-frame clones alone and is incomplete. This table holds about 74,000 clones, about four fifths found once. The sample here was CD4+ T cells from blood, taken before liver transplant. Every receptor here comes from a human donor who received a liver transplant.

The rearrangement uses TRBV6-5 and TRBJ1-4, with D perhaps TRBD1 (5 bases). CDR1 is MNHEY, CDR2 SVGAGI, per germline. V shed 1 base and J shed 3 bases, with 12 bases lying between them. This CDR3 spans 16 amino acids. DNA of the CDR3: TGTGCCAGCAGTTACTTTCCGACAGCCTCTAATGAAAAACTGTTTTTT. Translation gives CASSYFPTASNEKLFF.

V gene TRBV27 combines with J gene TRBJ2-3; D possibly uses TRBD1 or TRBD2 (5 bases each). CDR1 is MNHEY and CDR2 is SMNVEV in the germline V gene (reference sequence). V was cut by 3 bases and J by 5 bases, with 15 bases left in between. The CDR3 sequence is 15 residues long. The CDR3: CASSFSTGTRDTQYF. The CDR3 region has the DNA TGTGCCAGCAGTTTTTCGACCGGGACGAGAGATACGCAGTATTTT.

This clone was seen only a few times. J is TRBJ1-5 and V is TRBV28; D not resolved. The CDR3 runs 16 residues. V lost 3 bases, J lost 5 bases, and 17 bases lay in between. Germline values: CDR1 MDHEN, CDR2 SYDVKM. The CDR3 region has the DNA TGTGCCAGCAGTTTCTTCCCGAGACATCTTGATCAGCCCCAGCATTTT. It codes for CASSFFPRHLDQPQHF.

The V gene is TRBV27, the J gene TRBJ2-2, with D perhaps TRBD1 or TRBD2 (5 bases each). The CDR3 is made up of 15 amino acids. Germline values: CDR1 MNHEY, CDR2 SMNVEV (reference sequence). Trimming took off 1 base at V and 8 bases at J, with 14 bases between the two ends. In DNA form, the CDR3 reads TGTGCCAGCAGTTTATACGGGACCCTCCTGGGGGAGCTGTTTTTT. Translation: CASSLYGTLLGELFF.

V and J are TRBV2 and TRBJ2-2; perhaps D is TRBD1 or TRBD2 (5 bases each). The CDR3 has 15 residues. V was pared by 5 bases and J by 1 base, with 11 bases between. The germline gives CDR1 SNHLY, CDR2 FYNNEI. The CDR3 DNA follows: TGTGCCAGCAGTTCCGGGACCCTGAACACCGGGGAGCTGTTTTTT. It translates to CASSSGTLNTGELFF.

The chain joins TRBV6-7 to TRBJ2-1; the match to TRBD2 covers 10 bases. TRBV6-7 has ORF status, its function being uncertain. The CDR3 length is 15 residues. Trimming removed 6 bases from V and 12 bases from J; junction bases left unmatched: 14. CDR3 coding DNA: TGTGCCAGCAGACCTAGCGGGAGAAAGTCGGATGGGCAGTTCTTC. It translates to CASRPSGRKSDGQFF.

The chain recombines TRBV12-5 with TRBJ1-2; 11 nucleotides align to TRBD1. The CDR3 spans 20 residues. Germline V gives CDR1 LGHNT, CDR2 FRNRAP. The J segment lost 2 bases and the V segment lost 0 bases, leaving 14 bases of the junction unmatched. The CDR3 bases are TGTGCTAGTGGTTTGGTACTGTATAGGGACAGGGGGTGGGAAAACTATGGCTACACCTTC. This gives the protein CASGLVLYRDRGWENYGYTF.

The rearrangement joins TRBV5-8 to TRBJ1-1; D possibly corresponds to TRBD1 (5 bases). The V end lost 4 bases, the J end lost 7 bases, and 17 bases lay between the germline ends. Germline V lookup: CDR1 SGHTS, CDR2 YDEGEE. The CDR3 runs 14 residues. This CDR3 reads CASSRRGGGGEAFF. CDR3 nucleotide sequence: TGTGCCAGCAGCCGCCGCGGGGGGGGAGGTGAAGCTTTCTTT.

This clone has a single count. The chain recombines TRBV18 with TRBJ2-7, with TRBD1 matching over 9 bases. CDR1 and CDR2 (germline): KGHSH, LQKENI. The junction had 8 bases not matched to a gene; V was cut back by 6 bases and J by 2 bases. The CDR3 is 15 amino acids. In DNA, the CDR3 is TGTGCCAGCTCCCGGGACAGGGAAAGGACCTACGAGCAGTACTTC. It yields the protein CASSRDRERTYEQYF.

This sequence joins TRBV19 and TRBJ2-6; D unclear. The CDR3 is 16 residues long. Germline assignment: CDR1 LNHDA and CDR2 SQIVND (reference sequence). V lost 5 bases, J lost 4 bases, and 15 bases lay in between. As DNA, the CDR3 is TGTGCCAGTAGTGGCGAGACGCCCCGGGGGGCCAACGTCCTGACTTTC. Amino acids: CASSGETPRGANVLTF.

The V and J genes are TRBV7-8 and TRBJ1-2; 8 bases are a match to TRBD1. Losses at the gene ends were 4 bases for V and 2 bases for J; bases not matched to a gene: 9. CDR3 length: 16 amino acids. Germline CDR1 is SGHVS and CDR2 is FQNEAQ. CDR3 amino acids: CASSSQGQGRNYGYTF. CDR3 bases: TGTGCCAGCAGCTCCCAAGGACAGGGACGAAACTATGGCTACACCTTC. The variable domain in full, completed from reference TRBV7-8 and TRBJ1-2, reads GAGVSQSPRYKVAKRGQDVALRCDPISGHVSLFWYQQALGQGPEFLTYFQNEAQLDKSGLPSDRFFAERPEGSVSTLKIQRTQQEDSAVYLCASSSQGQGRNYGYTFGSGTRLTVV.

V gene TRBV5-8 combines with J gene TRBJ1-2, with D tentatively TRBD1 (6 bases). The germline V gene has CDR1 SGHTS and CDR2 YDEGEE. Trimming left V 5 bases short and J 4 bases short, with 15 bases between. This CDR3 is built from 14 residues. CDR3 nucleotides: TGTGCCAGCAGACCAGGACAGTTCCGCTATGGCTACACCTTC. Its protein is CASRPGQFRYGYTF.

The CDR3 is CASTPGRGGHYGYTF. DNA for the CDR3: TGTGCCAGCACTCCCGGGAGGGGAGGCCACTATGGCTACACCTTC. This sequence joins TRBV28 and TRBJ1-2; D is perhaps TRBD1 (5 bases). Germline values: CDR1 MDHEN, CDR2 SYDVKM. V lost 7 bases to trimming and J lost 3 bases, with 18 bases between them. This CDR3 comprises 15 residues.

The rearrangement joins TRBV5-1 to TRBJ1-2, with 9 positions matching TRBD1. Germline CDR1 is SGHRS and CDR2 is YFSETQ. With 6 bases clipped from V and 8 bases from J, the junction kept 11 bases outside the gene matches. The length of the CDR3 is 14 residues. CDR3 region: CASTLGDRVGGYTF. The CDR3 nucleotides read TGCGCCAGCACCCTTGGGGACAGGGTAGGAGGCTACACCTTC.

This chain links TRBV28 with TRBJ1-5; no clear D gene. This CDR3 contains 13 residues. Germline V gives CDR1 MDHEN, CDR2 SYDVKM. Trimming stripped 1 base from V and 6 bases from J, with 7 bases between. The CDR3 DNA sequence: TGTGCCAGCAGTTTATACGGGGTTCAGCCCCAGCATTTT. As protein: CASSLYGVQPQHF.

The chain links TRBV14 to TRBJ1-2; no firm D call. The CDR3 is 12 amino acids. Germline CDR1 is SGHDN and CDR2 is FVKESK. V shed 2 bases and J shed 5 bases, with 6 bases lying between them. This CDR3 is CASSQRLYGYTF. In nucleotides, the CDR3 is TGTGCCAGCAGCCAACGACTTTATGGCTACACCTTC. The whole variable domain, filled in from reference TRBV14 and TRBJ1-2, reads EAGVTQFPSHSVIEKGQTVTLRCDPISGHDNLYWYRRVMGKEIKFLLHFVKESKQDESGMPNNRFLAERTGGTYSTLKVQPAELEDSGVYFCASSQRLYGYTFGSGTRLTVV.

The table lists this clone with a few counts. The CDR3: CASRGKSTEAFF. Here the CDR3 DNA reads TGTGCCAGTAGAGGCAAGTCCACTGAAGCTTTCTTT. This sequence joins TRBV19 and TRBJ1-1; D is uncertain. The CDR3 consists of 12 residues. V was pared by 6 bases and J by 4 bases, with 9 bases between. Germline lookup yields CDR1 LNHDA and CDR2 SQIVND (reference sequence).

The rearrangement joins TRBV28 to TRBJ1-2; TRBD1 agrees at 7 bases. This CDR3 is built from 13 residues. Germline assignment: CDR1 MDHEN and CDR2 SYDVKM. Trimming took 4 bases from V and 8 from J; bases not matched to a gene: 7. DNA of the CDR3: TGTGCCAGCAGTTCGCGGCAGGGGGGCGGCTACACCTTC. Translated, it gives CASSSRQGGGYTF.

The J gene is TRBJ2-1, the V gene TRBV7-8, with D hard to call. The germline V gene has CDR1 SGHVS and CDR2 FQNEAQ. The V and J ends lost 1 base and 1 base respectively, with 8 bases between them. The CDR3 contains 15 residues. DNA of the CDR3: TGTGCCAGCAGCTTAGTTGTAGGATCCTACAATGAGCAGTTCTTC. Its protein is CASSLVVGSYNEQFF.

The chain combines TRBV7-8 with TRBJ2-1; D remains ambiguous. CDR1 and CDR2 (germline): SGHVS, FQNEAQ. V lost 3 bases and J lost 0, with 12 bases in between. The CDR3 loop spans 16 amino acids. The CDR3, as DNA: TGTGCCAGCAGCTTTTCAGCCTCTCGCTCCTACAATGAGCAGTTCTTC. Its protein is CASSFSASRSYNEQFF.

The rearrangement uses TRBV5-1 and TRBJ2-3; TRBD1 might be the D (6 bases). Trimming removed 2 bases at V and 0 bases at J, with 10 bases between. This CDR3 has 15 residues. In germline, CDR1 is SGHRS, CDR2 YFSETQ. CDR3 in amino acids: CASSLGQRSTDTQYF. CDR3 nucleotide sequence: TGCGCCAGCAGCTTAGGACAGCGTAGCACAGATACGCAGTATTTT.

J is TRBJ2-2 and V is TRBV10-2; D ambiguous. CDR1 and CDR2 from the germline V gene are WSHSY and SAAADI. V lost 4 bases and J lost 0, with 6 bases in between. CDR3 length equals 14 residues. The CDR3 DNA reads as TGCGCCAGCAGTGGACGGTCGAACACCGGGGAGCTGTTTTTT. This encodes CASSGRSNTGELFF.

The CDR3 coding sequence is TGTGCCATCAGTGAGTCGGACAGGGCGAACACTGAAGCTTTCTTT. This gives the protein CAISESDRANTEAFF. The rearrangement links TRBV10-3 to TRBJ1-1, with 8 bases that match TRBD1. In germline, CDR1 is ENHRY, CDR2 SYGVKD. This CDR3 has 15 amino acids. The junction had 1 base not matched to a gene; V was cut back by 0 bases and J by 1 base.

The chain combines TRBV5-1 with TRBJ2-7; weak D call: TRBD1 (6 bases). CDR1 and CDR2 (germline): SGHRS, YFSETQ. V shed 10 bases and J shed 4 bases, with 15 bases lying between them. This CDR3 comprises 12 residues. CDR3 in amino acids: CASRDIYYEQYF. CDR3 coding DNA: TGCGCCTCCCGGGACATCTATTACGAGCAGTACTTC.

As for this clone: The sample has other DNA sequences that encode this CDR3 too. The chain is built from TRBV5-1 and TRBJ2-2, with 7 nucleotides matching TRBD2. Germline V gene data show CDR1 as SGHRS and CDR2 as YFSETQ. V shed 4 bases and J 2 bases; nucleotides not matched to a gene: 2. This CDR3 region has 14 residues. CDR3 sequence reads: CASSLAVNTGELFF. Here the CDR3 DNA reads TGCGCCAGCAGCCTAGCGGTTAACACCGGGGAGCTGTTTTTT.

The V gene is TRBV29-1, the J gene TRBJ2-3; D may be TRBD2 (6 bases). Trimming pared 5 bases from V and 6 bases from J, leaving 15 bases between. The CDR3 is made up of 13 amino acids. CDR1 and CDR2 (germline): SQVTM, ANQGSEA. CDR3 sequence: CSVNSGGVDTQYF. CDR3 sequence (DNA): TGCAGCGTTAATTCAGGAGGGGTGGATACGCAGTATTTT.